This TCR beta chain was observed in a study of post-analysis software for immune sequencing data. Study results and caveats: Patients had higher frequencies than controls of four to six TRBV segments, including TRBV5-6, TRBV5-1 and TRBV20-1. Multiple sclerosis patients showed significantly lower normalized Chao1 diversity than controls did.

Every TCR beta cDNA library bore unique molecular identifiers. Once about 0.95 to 10 million T cells were used, roughly 0.5 million cDNA molecules resulted. From the PCR reads, TCRdb called clonotypes with MiXCR, one entry per CDR3 protein. The data contain roughly 570,000 distinct CDR3 sequences, around a third of them singletons. Trimming took off 4 bases at V and 10 bases at J, with 11 bases between the two ends. Germline loops: CDR1 SEHNR, CDR2 FQNEAQ (reference sequence). CDR3 length: 13 residues. A few counts support this clonotype. Its target is unknown. The material sequenced was blood. The sequence was obtained from a girl under 18 with multiple sclerosis. V usage is TRBV7-9 and J usage is TRBJ1-6; the D is unclear. In DNA form, the CDR3 reads TGTGCCAGCAGCTCCCCGGGGAGATCACCCCTCCACTTT. It specifies CASSSPGRSPLHF.